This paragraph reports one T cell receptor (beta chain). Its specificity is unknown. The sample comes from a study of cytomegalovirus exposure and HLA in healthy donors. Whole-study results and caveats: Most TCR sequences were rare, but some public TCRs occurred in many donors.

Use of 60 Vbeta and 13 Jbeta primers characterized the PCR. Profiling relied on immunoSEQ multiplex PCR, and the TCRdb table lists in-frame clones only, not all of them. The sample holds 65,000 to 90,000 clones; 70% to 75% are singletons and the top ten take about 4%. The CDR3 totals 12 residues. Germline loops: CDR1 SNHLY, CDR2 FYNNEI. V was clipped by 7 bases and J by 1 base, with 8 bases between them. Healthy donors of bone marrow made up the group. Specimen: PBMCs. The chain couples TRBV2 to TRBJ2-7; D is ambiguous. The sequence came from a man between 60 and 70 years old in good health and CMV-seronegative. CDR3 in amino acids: CASITVSYEQYF. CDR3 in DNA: TGTGCCAGCATCACAGTTTCCTACGAGCAGTACTTC.